This entry lists 32 T cell receptor beta chains sequenced from one sample in a study of blood T cell repertoires in COVID-19 (dated by TCRdb to 2018 to 2021). Library preparation was by the immunoSEQ multiplex PCR assay. Held by TCRdb, this immuneACCESS table contains in-frame sequences only and omits some clones. Under half of the omission traces to an unresolved V gene where checked; the cause of the rest is unknown. Here the sample has approximately 97,000 clones; roughly nine tenths occur a single time. Of the sample, roughly 2% is held by the ten largest clones. Material: peripheral blood. The source is a man aged 45-65 years with active COVID-19.

The chain employs TRBV6-6 and TRBJ2-3; perhaps TRBD1 as D (6 bases). Germline assignment: CDR1 MNHNY and CDR2 SVGAGI (reference sequence). The CDR3 runs 15 residues. Trimming removed 6 bases at V and 1 base at J, with 14 bases between. CDR3 residues: CASRQNRAGTDTQYF. CDR3 nucleotide sequence: TGTGCCAGCAGACAAAACAGGGCCGGCACAGATACGCAGTATTTT.

In its sample, this clone was seen many times. The chain couples TRBV7-9 to TRBJ1-6; the match to TRBD1 covers 9 bases. With 7 bases clipped from V and 10 bases from J, the junction kept 11 bases outside the gene matches. The CDR3 loop spans 15 amino acids. Germline loops: CDR1 SEHNR, CDR2 FQNEAQ (reference sequence). The CDR3 bases are TGTGCCAGCACTCCCAGGGGGACAGGGAACTCACCCCTCCACTTT. Its translation: CASTPRGTGNSPLHF.

This clone was seen a single time. CDR3 sequence reads: CASIPGGYGDEQFF. The CDR3 region has the DNA TGCGCCAGCATCCCGGGAGGGTACGGGGATGAGCAGTTCTTC. This chain uses TRBV5-1 with TRBJ2-1; 8 bases line up with TRBD2. Germline CDR1 SGHRS, CDR2 YFSETQ. The CDR3 has 14 amino acids. V lost 6 bases to trimming and J lost 8 bases; unmatched junction nucleotides: 10.

This clone was counted once. The rearrangement links TRBV7-2 to TRBJ1-4; no reliable D call. V lost 8 bases and J 8 bases, leaving 18 bases between the germline ends. This CDR3 contains 14 residues. Germline-derived CDR1 and CDR2 are SGHTA and FQGNSA. In DNA, the CDR3 is TGTGCCAGCGCCTCAGAGGGTCTTGGAGAAAAACTGTTTTTT. This sequence encodes CASASEGLGEKLFF. The whole variable domain, remainder taken from reference TRBV7-2 and TRBJ1-4, is GAGVSQSPSNKVTEKGKDVELRCDPISGHTALYWYRQSLGQGLEFLIYFQGNSAPDKSGLPSDRFSAERTGGSVSTLTIQRTQQEDSAVYLCASASEGLGEKLFFGSGTQLSVL.

The chain uses TRBV7-2 and TRBJ2-3; D gene uncertain. CDR3 size: 14 residues. Between the trimmed V and J ends, which lost 2 bases and 0 bases, there was a span of 6 bases. CDR1 is SGHTA and CDR2 is FQGNSA in the germline V gene. As DNA, the CDR3 is TGTGCCAGCAGCTTAACGGTTAGCACAGATACGCAGTATTTT. Protein product: CASSLTVSTDTQYF. Combining the CDR3 with reference TRBV7-2 and TRBJ2-3 gives the whole variable domain GAGVSQSPSNKVTEKGKDVELRCDPISGHTALYWYRQSLGQGLEFLIYFQGNSAPDKSGLPSDRFSAERTGGSVSTLTIQRTQQEDSAVYLCASSLTVSTDTQYFGPGTRLTVL.

The V and J genes are TRBV19 and TRBJ1-1; D uncertain. Between the trimmed V and J ends, which lost 10 bases and 2 bases, there was a span of 17 bases. This CDR3 contains 14 residues. The germline CDR1 and CDR2 sequences are LNHDA and SQIVND (reference sequence). This CDR3 reads CATVGDRENTEAFF. In nucleotides, the CDR3 is TGTGCCACCGTAGGAGACCGAGAAAACACTGAAGCTTTCTTT. Full variable domain (missing parts from reference TRBV19 and TRBJ1-1): DGGITQSPKYLFRKEGQNVTLSCEQNLNHDAMYWYRQDPGQGLRLIYYSQIVNDFQKGDIAEGYSVSREKKESFPLTVTSAQKNPTAFYLCATVGDRENTEAFFGQGTRLTVV.

This rearrangement joins TRBV29-1 to TRBJ1-1; TRBD1 is a possible D gene (5 bases). The CDR3 is 14 residues long. V was shortened by 0 bases and J by 4 bases, with 12 bases between the two germline ends. Germline CDR1 reads SQVTM; CDR2 reads ANQGSEA. The chain's CDR3 is CSVEDLLGGTEAFF. The CDR3 bases are TGCAGCGTTGAAGATCTACTGGGGGGCACTGAAGCTTTCTTT. The full variable domain, its missing parts supplied by reference TRBV29-1 and TRBJ1-1, is SAVISQKPSRDICQRGTSLTIQCQVDSQVTMMFWYRQQPGQSLTLIATANQGSEATYESGFVIDKFPISRPNLTFSTLTVSNMSPEDSSIYLCSVEDLLGGTEAFFGQGTRLTVV.

The chain employs TRBV2 and TRBJ2-2; 13 bases are shared with TRBD2. The CDR3 length is 17 residues. Germline trimming cut 4 bases from V and 0 bases from J; bases unmatched to any gene: 2. The germline V gene has CDR1 SNHLY and CDR2 FYNNEI. The CDR3 coding sequence is TGTGCCAGCAGTGGACTAGCGGGGGGCACGAACACCGGGGAGCTGTTTTTT. Protein: CASSGLAGGTNTGELFF.

This chain links TRBV13 with TRBJ2-3, with TRBD2 matching 7 bases. The CDR3 totals 15 residues. The J segment lost 5 bases and the V segment lost 3 bases, leaving 8 bases of the junction unmatched. Germline CDR1 reads PRHDT; CDR2 reads FYEKMQ (reference sequence). The CDR3 is CASSLAAGRGDTQYF. In DNA, the CDR3 is TGTGCCAGCAGCTTGGCAGCAGGGAGGGGAGATACGCAGTATTTT.

V usage is TRBV6-5 and J usage is TRBJ2-1, with 7 bases identical to TRBD1. The CDR3 runs to 16 residues. The V gene end was trimmed by 0 bases and the J gene end by 5 bases; junction bases not matched to a gene: 7. Germline V gives CDR1 MNHEY, CDR2 SVGAGI. The CDR3 region is CASSYSSGGYNNEQFF. DNA for the CDR3: TGTGCCAGCAGTTACTCATCAGGGGGTTACAACAATGAGCAGTTCTTC.

This chain connects TRBV27 to TRBJ2-3; 8 bases line up with TRBD2. This CDR3 has 15 residues. Germline trimming cut 5 bases from V and 10 bases from J; bases unmatched to any gene: 14. Germline lookup yields CDR1 MNHEY and CDR2 SMNVEV (reference sequence). This CDR3 reads CASSPLGGGLEAQYF. The CDR3 DNA is TGTGCCAGCAGTCCGCTGGGGGGGGGACTAGAGGCGCAGTATTTT.

This clone was recorded only once. The gene calls are TRBV6-5 and TRBJ2-7; D is perhaps TRBD1 (6 bases). Germline CDR1 reads MNHEY; CDR2 reads SVGAGI. V lost 6 bases, J lost 6 bases, and 12 bases lay in between. The CDR3 runs 12 residues. The CDR3 here is CASRSTGREQYF. In nucleotides, the CDR3 is TGTGCCAGCAGGTCGACAGGCCGCGAGCAGTACTTC.

This rearrangement joins TRBV4-3 to TRBJ1-6, with 8 bases identical to TRBD1. The CDR3 length is 15 residues. Trimming cost V 2 bases and J 7 bases; bases outside gene matches: 4. Per the germline V gene, CDR1 is LGHNA and CDR2 is YSLEER. The CDR3 reads CASSQRTGRNSPLHF. DNA of the CDR3: TGCGCCAGCAGCCAACGGACAGGGAGGAATTCACCCCTCCACTTT.

This chain links TRBV30 with TRBJ2-6; 12 bases align to TRBD1. The V gene's germline CDR1 is GTSNPN and CDR2 SVGIG (reference sequence). This CDR3 is built from 17 residues. Trimming cost V 8 bases and J 4 bases; bases outside gene matches: 12. In nucleotides, the CDR3 is TGTGCCCGGTTCCGGGACAGGGGGCGCAAGGGGGCCAACGTCCTGACTTTC. Protein product: CARFRDRGRKGANVLTF.

This chain links TRBV5-1 with TRBJ2-5; 9 bases align to TRBD1. J gave up 4 bases and V 0 bases, and 4 bases lay outside the gene matches. The CDR3 runs 15 residues. Germline V lookup: CDR1 SGHRS, CDR2 YFSETQ. The CDR3 loop reads CASSLVGTGTETQYF. The CDR3 region has the DNA TGCGCCAGCAGCTTGGTGGGGACAGGGACAGAGACCCAGTACTTC.

For this clone: The same CDR3 can be traced to other DNA sequences in this sample. The chain employs TRBV11-2 and TRBJ2-7, with D hard to call. V shed 1 base and J shed 0 bases, with 4 bases lying between them. Germline CDR1 SGHAT, CDR2 FQNNGV. CDR3 length equals 13 residues. In DNA, the CDR3 is TGTGCCAGCAGCTTAGCAGGCTCCTACGAGCAGTACTTC. This translates into CASSLAGSYEQYF.

This chain links TRBV5-4 with TRBJ2-3; D possibly corresponds to TRBD2 (7 bases). CDR1 and CDR2 from the germline V gene are SGHNT and YYREEE (reference sequence). The CDR3 consists of 15 residues. V shed 3 bases and J shed 1 base, with 12 bases lying between them. Here the CDR3 reads CASSSGGLGTDTQYF. CDR3 in DNA: TGTGCCAGCAGCTCCGGGGGGCTCGGCACAGATACGCAGTATTTT. Combining the CDR3 with reference TRBV5-4 and TRBJ2-3 gives the whole variable domain ETGVTQSPTHLIKTRGQQVTLRCSSQSGHNTVSWYQQALGQGPQFIFQYYREEENGRGNFPPRFSGLQFPNYSSELNVNALELDDSALYLCASSSGGLGTDTQYFGPGTRLTVL.

The genes are TRBV27 and TRBJ1-1; 8 positions match TRBD1. CDR1 and CDR2 from the germline V gene are MNHEY and SMNVEV (reference sequence). The CDR3 is made up of 15 amino acids. The ends lost 5 bases at V and 6 bases at J; junction bases unmatched: 11. The CDR3 DNA is TGTGCCAGCAGTCCGAACACAGGGGGGTACGCTGAAGCTTTCTTT. Its translation: CASSPNTGGYAEAFF.

CDR3 coding DNA: TGTGCCAGTAGTTTTACAGGGCGTGGCTACACCTTC. It yields the protein CASSFTGRGYTF. The V call is TRBV19, the J call TRBJ1-2, with a tentative D call TRBD1 (6 bases). The V and J ends lost 5 bases and 7 bases respectively, with 11 bases between them. The CDR3 has 12 residues. The germline gives CDR1 LNHDA, CDR2 SQIVND (reference sequence).

V gene TRBV6-5 combines with J gene TRBJ2-7; 8 nucleotides align to TRBD1. Germline-derived CDR1 and CDR2 are MNHEY and SVGAGI. V gave up 10 bases and J gave up 5 bases; unmatched junction bases: 10. The CDR3 is 13 amino acids. This CDR3 is CAIRQGATHEQYF. The CDR3 region has the DNA TGTGCCATCCGTCAGGGGGCGACTCACGAGCAGTACTTC.

This chain joins TRBV7-9 and TRBJ2-7; D is possibly TRBD1 (5 bases). Trimming shortened V by 1 base and J by 4 bases, and 8 bases separated the two germline ends. The CDR3 is 13 residues long. Per the germline V gene, CDR1 is SEHNR and CDR2 is FQNEAQ (reference sequence). The CDR3 protein is CASSLVGDYEQYF. For the CDR3, the DNA is TGTGCCAGCAGCTTAGTAGGGGATTACGAGCAGTACTTC.

This rearrangement joins TRBV7-9 to TRBJ1-5; the match to TRBD1 covers 9 bases. This CDR3 is built from 15 residues. The V gene end was trimmed by 5 bases and the J gene end by 7 bases; junction bases not matched to a gene: 9. The germline gives CDR1 SEHNR, CDR2 FQNEAQ (reference sequence). CDR3 region: CASSLGTGSEQPQHF. The CDR3 coding sequence is TGTGCCAGCAGCCTCGGGACAGGGAGTGAGCAGCCCCAGCATTTT.

The count of this clone is one. The rearrangement uses TRBV7-9 and TRBJ2-7, with D possibly matching TRBD2 (5 bases). V was clipped by 2 bases and J by 4 bases, with 15 bases between them. The CDR3 is 15 residues long. Looked up from germline, CDR1 is SEHNR and CDR2 is FQNEAQ (reference sequence). Here the CDR3 reads CASSLSVARIYEQYF. In DNA form, the CDR3 reads TGTGCCAGCAGCTTATCCGTAGCGAGGATTTACGAGCAGTACTTC.

The chain combines TRBV6-5 with TRBJ2-7, with D uncertain. Per the germline V gene, CDR1 is MNHEY and CDR2 is SVGAGI. The germline V and J ends were trimmed by 8 bases and 2 bases, with 10 bases remaining between them. The CDR3 sequence is 12 residues long. The CDR3 nucleotides read TGTGCCAGCGGCCTGAAGACCTACGAGCAGTACTTC. The encoded protein is CASGLKTYEQYF.

V usage is TRBV12-3 or TRBV12-4 and J usage is TRBJ2-7; D not resolved. V was shortened by 6 bases and J by 6 bases, with 15 bases between the two germline ends. The CDR3 has 13 amino acids. The DNA of the CDR3 is TGTGCCAGCAGCCTGGCGGCCTATCGCGAGCAGTACTTC. Protein sequence: CASSLAAYREQYF.

The genes are TRBV19 and TRBJ2-2; 9 bases agree with TRBD2. CDR3 size: 19 residues. The germline V gene has CDR1 LNHDA and CDR2 SQIVND (reference sequence). After removal of 9 bases from V and 7 bases from J, the junction contained 24 bases not matched to a gene. The CDR3 bases are TGTGCCAGCTCCACCTACTCCTTCTGGCGGGGGGGTGAGGACGGGGAGCTGTTTTTT. Amino acid sequence: CASSTYSFWRGGEDGELFF.

V and J are TRBV4-3 and TRBJ2-3; D is unclear. The CDR3 is made up of 16 amino acids. V lost 1 base and J 0 bases, leaving 11 bases between the germline ends. The germline gives CDR1 LGHNA, CDR2 YSLEER. CDR3 protein: CASSQGASPSTDTQYF. In DNA form, the CDR3 reads TGCGCCAGCAGCCAAGGGGCAAGCCCTAGCACAGATACGCAGTATTTT.

The table lists this clone with a count of one. The gene calls are TRBV4-1 and TRBJ2-2, with 11 nucleotides matching TRBD2. V dropped 0 bases and J dropped 4; count of bases not matched to a gene: 10. The germline V gene has CDR1 MGHRA and CDR2 YSYEKL. CDR3 length equals 19 residues. For the CDR3, the DNA is TGCGCCAGCAGCCAAGATCCAGGGGGGACTAGCGGTCGCACCGGGGAGCTGTTTTTT. Translated: CASSQDPGGTSGRTGELFF.

The chain combines TRBV29-1 with TRBJ2-7, with 9 bases fitting TRBD2. Germline lookup yields CDR1 SQVTM and CDR2 ANQGSEA. The V and J ends lost 2 bases and 2 bases, in that order; junction bases with no gene match: 7. The CDR3 totals 15 residues. DNA for the CDR3: TGCAGCGTTGAATACAGCGGGGGGAGAGCCTACGAGCAGTACTTC. Translation gives CSVEYSGGRAYEQYF.

The rearrangement uses TRBV12-3 or TRBV12-4 and TRBJ1-1; D is perhaps TRBD1 (6 bases). The length of the CDR3 is 13 residues. Trimming took 7 bases from V and 7 from J, leaving 16 bases between them. The CDR3 spells CASMGGGKSEAFF. The CDR3 coding sequence is TGTGCCAGCATGGGAGGGGGGAAGAGTGAAGCTTTCTTT.

This clone has only one observation. The V gene is TRBV5-1, the J gene TRBJ2-1, with a weak D call TRBD2 (7 bases). Germline values: CDR1 SGHRS, CDR2 YFSETQ. CDR3 length: 13 amino acids. Between the trimmed V and J ends, which lost 0 bases and 9 bases, there was a span of 10 bases. The CDR3, as DNA: TGCGCCAGCAGCTTGGGGCGGGGGCGTGAGCAGTTCTTC. Protein product: CASSLGRGREQFF.

The V gene is TRBV6-5, the J gene TRBJ1-5; TRBD1 aligns across 7 bases. Germline V gene data show CDR1 as MNHEY and CDR2 as SVGAGI. This CDR3 spans 15 amino acids. V was pared by 7 bases and J by 3 bases, with 9 bases of the junction left unmatched. The CDR3 DNA follows: TGTGCCAGCATAGGACAGGCCAACTTCAATCAGCCCCAGCATTTT. It codes for CASIGQANFNQPQHF.